This T cell receptor (beta chain) came from a study of blood T cells in healthy people across ages. Study-level findings and limits: Strong correlation was found linking TCR beta diversity to naive T cell percentage. Compared with aged donors, long-lived donors showed fewer expanded clones, suggesting selection.

It was with a sample-barcoded 5' primer and a J-beta primer mix that a second PCR of about 7 to 12 cycles was run. MiXCR, run by TCRdb on the 5' RACE reads, gives a single entry per CDR3 protein. The data contain over 1,300,000 distinct CDR3 sequences, approximately 60% of them seen just once; the ten biggest clones take up roughly 6.3%. The ends were cut back, 3 bases at V and 0 bases at J, with 9 bases in the middle. Germline V gene data show CDR1 as SEHNR and CDR2 as FQNEAQ (reference sequence). The CDR3 sequence is 14 residues long. This clonotype was recorded a few times. Its antigen is not known.

V is TRBV7-9 and J is TRBJ2-7, with D uncertain. The source of this sequence is a man aged 18 to 30 in good health. The sequencing input was blood. The CDR3 loop is CASSFKESSYEQYF. CDR3 nucleotide sequence: TGTGCCAGCAGCTTCAAGGAAAGCTCCTACGAGCAGTACTTC.